This TCR beta chain was identified during a study of blood T cell repertoires in COVID-19. In this sample, this clone turned up once. Within 2 weeks before study entry, exposed participants met a COVID-19 case. As originally analysed: Estimation of nucleated cell counts relied on the amplification of reference gene primers. Some clones are missing from TCRdb's copy, which holds only in-frame ones; the method was immunoSEQ multiplex PCR. V, J and clone size are taken as reported in that table, and D and trimming were inferred from the DNA itself. The sample records approximately 270,000 clones, more than 85% being singletons. There are 12 residues in the CDR3. The germline CDR1 and CDR2 sequences are SQVTM and ANQGSEA. V was clipped by 6 bases and J by 6 bases; unmatched bases: 7.

The genes are TRBV29-1 and TRBJ1-1; 7 bases agree with TRBD1. Sequencing input: PBMCs or T cells enriched from blood (not recorded which). The clonotype originates from a man aged 35-49 years who had been exposed to COVID-19. CDR3 DNA: TGCAGCGTGGCAAAGACAGGGTCTGAAGCTTTCTTT. Its translation is CSVAKTGSEAFF.